This is a list of T cell receptor beta chains from one sample in a study of blood T cell repertoires in COVID-19. Produced via immunoSEQ multiplex PCR; TCRdb's table is partial and in-frame only. In the table there are about 99,000 clones, roughly 87% of which are singletons. The sequencing sample was made of peripheral blood. The receptors were sampled from a human donor in a cohort sampled during active COVID-19. Both conserved end residues are part of each CDR3. D genes are given only for firm matches. For some rows the clone size is stated as once, few or many, or as a class when expanded; others skip it.

clone_size	v_call	j_call	d_call	cdr3_aa	cdr3_nt
NA	TRBV4-1	TRBJ2-1	TRBD2	CASSQVGLAENEQFF	TGCGCCAGCAGCCAAGTAGGACTAGCGGAGAATGAGCAGTTCTTC
NA	TRBV25-1	TRBJ1-4	TRBD1	CASSPGQGHLEKLFF	TGTGCCAGCAGTCCCGGACAGGGCCACCTTGAAAAACTGTTTTTT
once	TRBV15	TRBJ2-7	TRBD1	CATRWDRGFYEQYF	TGTGCCACCAGATGGGACAGGGGGTTCTACGAGCAGTACTTC
NA	TRBV29-1	TRBJ1-1	NA	CSVEDREEELTEAFF	TGCAGCGTTGAAGACCGCGAAGAAGAGCTCACTGAAGCTTTCTTT
NA	TRBV19	TRBJ1-5	TRBD1	CASMRTGLSNQPQHF	TGTGCCAGTATGAGGACAGGGCTCTCCAATCAGCCCCAGCATTTT
NA	TRBV5-1	TRBJ2-1	NA	CASSLEGTTYNEQFF	TGCGCCAGCAGCTTGGAAGGGACAACCTACAATGAGCAGTTCTTC
few	TRBV6-5	TRBJ2-7	NA	CASSPTPSLSYEQYF	TGTGCCAGCAGTCCTACCCCGTCGCTATCCTACGAGCAGTACTTC
NA	TRBV28	TRBJ1-1	NA	CASRRHRDTEAFF	TGTGCCAGCAGACGCCACAGGGACACTGAAGCTTTCTTT
NA	TRBV29-1	TRBJ1-1	NA	CSAEGGTEAFF	TGCAGCGCTGAGGGAGGTACTGAAGCTTTCTTT
NA	TRBV4-1	TRBJ1-2	TRBD1	CASSQPGQGARGYTF	TGCGCCAGCAGCCAACCCGGACAGGGGGCGCGAGGCTACACCTTC
NA	TRBV7-9	TRBJ2-1	NA	CASSPRGGGIHNEQFF	TGTGCCAGCAGCCCCAGAGGGGGTGGTATCCACAATGAGCAGTTCTTC
few	TRBV9	TRBJ2-7	TRBD2	CASSVGPGGGAYEQYF	TGTGCCAGCAGCGTAGGGCCCGGCGGGGGGGCCTACGAGCAGTACTTC
NA	TRBV7-9	TRBJ2-5	TRBD1	CASSPPGTAQETQYF	TGTGCCAGCAGCCCCCCCGGGACAGCCCAAGAGACCCAGTACTTC
NA	TRBV2	TRBJ1-3	NA	CASIQDSGNTIYF	TGTGCCAGCATACAGGACTCTGGAAACACCATATATTTT
NA	TRBV3-1/TRBV3-2	TRBJ2-2	NA	CASSLTTGGELFF	TGTGCCAGCAGTCTAACTACAGGCGGGGAGCTGTTTTTT
once	TRBV5-1	TRBJ2-5	NA	CASNQRGSGETQYF	TGCGCCAGCAACCAACGGGGCAGCGGGGAGACCCAGTACTTC
NA	TRBV28	TRBJ2-1	TRBD2	CASRSGLAEQFF	TGTGCCAGCAGATCCGGACTAGCGGAGCAGTTCTTC
NA	TRBV6-6	TRBJ1-5	TRBD1	CASSSTGNQPQHF	TGTGCCAGCAGTTCGACAGGGAACCAGCCCCAGCATTTT
NA	TRBV28	TRBJ2-1	TRBD2	CASSATSGIYNEQFF	TGTGCCAGCAGTGCGACTAGCGGAATCTACAATGAGCAGTTCTTC
NA	TRBV10-1	TRBJ2-3	TRBD1	CASSETGGTDTQYF	TGCGCCAGCAGTGAGACAGGGGGCACAGATACGCAGTATTTT
NA	TRBV5-6	TRBJ2-5	TRBD1	CASSRRQGGETQYF	TGTGCCAGCAGCAGAAGACAGGGTGGAGAGACCCAGTACTTC
NA	TRBV28	TRBJ1-2	TRBD1	CASSDQDRRSGYTF	TGTGCCAGCAGTGACCAGGACAGGAGGTCTGGCTACACCTTC
NA	TRBV24-1	TRBJ2-1	NA	CATSDVYRGLDNEQFF	TGTGCCACCAGTGATGTGTACAGGGGACTAGACAATGAGCAGTTCTTC
NA	TRBV6-1	TRBJ2-7	TRBD2	CASSASGRFLAGESYEQYF	TGTGCCAGCAGTGCCTCGGGACGGTTTCTAGCGGGAGAATCCTACGAGCAGTACTTC
NA	TRBV7-9	TRBJ2-1	NA	CASSFSSRSSYNEQFF	TGTGCCAGCAGCTTCAGTAGCCGGAGCTCCTACAATGAGCAGTTCTTC
NA	TRBV7-2	TRBJ2-1	NA	CASSPSLASSVNNEQFF	TGTGCCAGCAGCCCTTCATTAGCGTCTAGCGTCAACAATGAGCAGTTCTTC
NA	TRBV24-1	TRBJ1-2	NA	CATSDPYTDGSGGYTF	TGTGCCACCAGTGACCCATATACCGACGGGAGCGGAGGCTACACCTTC
few	TRBV28	TRBJ2-7	NA	CASSMDTIPSYEQYF	TGTGCCAGCAGCATGGACACCATCCCTTCCTACGAGCAGTACTTC
NA	TRBV28	TRBJ1-2	TRBD1	CASSFLMKGGQGSYGYTF	TGTGCCAGCAGTTTTCTAATGAAAGGGGGACAGGGATCCTATGGCTACACCTTC
NA	TRBV4-2	TRBJ1-4	NA	CASSQDLILFF	TGTGCCAGCAGCCAAGACCTAATACTGTTTTTT
NA	TRBV15	TRBJ1-4	TRBD1	CATTLRQGAGEKLFF	TGTGCCACCACACTAAGACAGGGGGCAGGTGAAAAACTGTTTTTT
NA	TRBV19	TRBJ2-3	NA	CASTTGTSTDTQYF	TGTGCCAGCACGACAGGGACTAGCACAGATACGCAGTATTTT
NA	TRBV15	TRBJ2-1	NA	CATSVRQTTYNEQFF	TGTGCCACCAGCGTCAGGCAGACGACCTACAATGAGCAGTTCTTC
NA	TRBV6-5	TRBJ1-4	NA	CASSGGANEKLFF	TGTGCCTCGAGCGGGGGGGCGAATGAAAAACTGTTTTTT
once	TRBV9	TRBJ2-5	TRBD2	CASSVALGGRWETQYF	TGTGCCAGCAGCGTAGCTCTTGGCGGGAGATGGGAGACCCAGTACTTC
NA	TRBV11-2	TRBJ2-2	NA	CASSLVSSNTGELFF	TGTGCCAGCAGCTTAGTTTCGTCGAACACCGGGGAGCTGTTTTTT
NA	TRBV28	TRBJ1-2	NA	CASSLQGRGYGYTF	TGTGCCAGCAGTTTACAGGGGCGAGGGTATGGCTACACCTTC
NA	TRBV5-5	TRBJ1-1	TRBD1	CASSLESGGPPEAFF	TGTGCCAGCAGCTTGGAGTCAGGGGGCCCCCCTGAAGCTTTCTTT
NA	TRBV27	TRBJ2-7	TRBD1	CASSPDREAYEQYF	TGTGCCAGCAGTCCGGACAGGGAAGCCTACGAGCAGTACTTC
once	TRBV28	TRBJ2-3	TRBD1	CASPPGTASTDTQYF	TGTGCCAGTCCTCCTGGGACAGCTTCCACAGATACGCAGTATTTT
once	TRBV6-1	TRBJ2-7	NA	CASSEVIRYSYEQYF	TGTGCCAGCAGTGAAGTTATCCGTTATTCCTACGAGCAGTACTTC
NA	TRBV6-5	TRBJ1-1	NA	CASSFSRGTEAFF	TGTGCCAGCAGTTTCTCCCGAGGGACTGAAGCTTTCTTT
NA	TRBV5-1	TRBJ2-5	NA	CASSLGGLAALETQYF	TGCGCCAGCAGCCTCGGGGGGCTAGCGGCATTAGAGACCCAGTACTTC
once	TRBV9	TRBJ2-3	NA	CASSARRDTQYF	TGTGCCAGCAGCGCCCGTCGAGATACGCAGTATTTT
NA	TRBV9	TRBJ2-1	TRBD2	CASSADSGRSSYNEQFF	TGTGCCAGCAGCGCAGATAGCGGGCGTAGCTCCTACAATGAGCAGTTCTTC
NA	TRBV28	TRBJ1-1	NA	CASRPGRGGTEAFF	TGTGCCAGCAGACCGGGTCGAGGTGGCACTGAAGCTTTCTTT
NA	TRBV4-2	TRBJ2-5	NA	CASSQDQARARETQYF	TGTGCCAGCAGCCAAGATCAGGCCAGGGCTCGGGAGACCCAGTACTTC
NA	TRBV5-1	TRBJ2-4	NA	CASSMDGGPGRDLARNIQYF	TGCGCCAGCAGCATGGACGGGGGGCCGGGACGGGACCTAGCGAGGAACATTCAGTACTTC
NA	TRBV28	TRBJ2-3	TRBD1	CASSRGSTDTQYF	TGTGCCAGCAGCAGGGGGAGCACAGATACGCAGTATTTT
NA	TRBV2	TRBJ2-1	TRBD2	CASRASGLAAFEQFF	TGTGCCAGCAGAGCATCGGGACTAGCGGCTTTTGAGCAGTTCTTC
NA	TRBV11-2	TRBJ2-2	TRBD2	CASSLDTETSGVNTGELFF	TGTGCCAGCAGCTTAGACACAGAGACTAGCGGGGTGAACACCGGGGAGCTGTTTTTT
NA	TRBV28	TRBJ2-7	TRBD2	CASTLAGYYEQYF	TGTGCCAGCACCCTAGCGGGTTACTACGAGCAGTACTTC
NA	TRBV7-3	TRBJ2-1	TRBD2	CASSLSRASGYNEQFF	TGTGCCAGCAGCTTATCCCGGGCTAGCGGCTACAATGAGCAGTTCTTC
NA	TRBV9	TRBJ2-7	TRBD2	CASSVGPGQGIAGGPVLGNEQYF	TGTGCCAGCAGCGTAGGACCCGGACAGGGCATAGCGGGAGGGCCGGTTTTAGGGAACGAGCAGTACTTC